This T cell receptor beta chain was observed in a study of blood T cell repertoires in COVID-19. Method: immunoSEQ multiplex PCR; TCRdb's copy keeps in-frame clones and lacks some. The sample holds 150,000 to 200,000 clones, about four fifths seen once. This CDR3 has 14 residues. The V gene end was trimmed by 4 bases and the J gene end by 2 bases; junction bases not matched to a gene: 2. CDR1 and CDR2 from the germline V gene are MNHEY and SVGEGT. The source is a man aged 60-69 years with acute or convalescent COVID-19. The V gene is TRBV6-2 or TRBV6-3, the J gene TRBJ2-3; 8 positions agree with TRBD2. The sequenced sample was peripheral blood. CDR3 bases: TGTGCCAGCAGTTCGGGGGGGCCCACAGATACGCAGTATTTT. The encoded protein is CASSSGGPTDTQYF.